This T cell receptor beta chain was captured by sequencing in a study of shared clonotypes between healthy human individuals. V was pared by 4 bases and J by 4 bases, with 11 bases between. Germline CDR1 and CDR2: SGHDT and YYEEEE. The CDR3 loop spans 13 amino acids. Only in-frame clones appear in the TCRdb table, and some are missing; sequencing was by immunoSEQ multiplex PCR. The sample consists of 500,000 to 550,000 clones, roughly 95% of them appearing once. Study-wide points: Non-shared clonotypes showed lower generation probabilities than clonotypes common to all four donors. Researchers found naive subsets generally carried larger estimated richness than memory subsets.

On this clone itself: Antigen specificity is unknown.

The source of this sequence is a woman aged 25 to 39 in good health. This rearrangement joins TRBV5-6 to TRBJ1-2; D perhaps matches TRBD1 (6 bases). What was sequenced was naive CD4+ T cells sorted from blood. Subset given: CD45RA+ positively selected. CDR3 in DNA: TGTGCCAGCAGCCCCGGACAGAGCTATGGCTACACCTTC. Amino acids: CASSPGQSYGYTF. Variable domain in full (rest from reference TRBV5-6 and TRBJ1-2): DAGVTQSPTHLIKTRGQQVTLRCSPKSGHDTVSWYQQALGQGPQFIFQYYEEEERQRGNFPDRFSGHQFPNYSSELNVNALLLGDSALYLCASSPGQSYGYTFGSGTRLTVV.